Listed below are T cell receptor beta chains from one sample, sequenced in a study of blood T cell repertoires in COVID-19. TCRdb's table, derived via immunoSEQ multiplex PCR, lists solely in-frame clones and lacks some. The table records around 150,000 clones, 80% of them present only once. Source material: PBMCs or T cells enriched from blood (not recorded which). The receptors stem from a woman aged 55-70 years who had recovered from COVID-19. CDR3s include the opening cysteine and the closing phenylalanine or tryptophan. The D gene is left open where the match is weak. Not every row has a clone size; where given, it reads once, few, many or a size class.

size	V	J	D	DNA	CDR3
NA	TRBV19	TRBJ1-1	NA	TGTGCCAGTAGTATGTGGGCAGGGAACACTGAAGCTTTCTTT	CASSMWAGNTEAFF
once	TRBV7-9	TRBJ1-6	NA	TGTGCCAGCAGCTTAGAGGAGGGATTCACCCTCCACTTT	CASSLEEGFTLHF
once	TRBV4-1	TRBJ1-5	NA	TGCGCCAGCAGCCAGGCCGACAGGCAGCCCCAGCATTTT	CASSQADRQPQHF
NA	TRBV5-1	TRBJ2-7	NA	TGCGCCAGCAGCTTCCCCCAGGGCGGTAACGACGAGCAGTACTTC	CASSFPQGGNDEQYF
NA	TRBV19	TRBJ2-5	TRBD1	TGTGCCAGTAGTGCGACAGGGTTAGAGACCCAGTACTTC	CASSATGLETQYF
few	TRBV27	TRBJ1-6	NA	TGTGCCAGCAGAAGCGCAGCGGACAGATATAATTCACCCCTCCACTTT	CASRSAADRYNSPLHF
NA	TRBV3-1/TRBV3-2	TRBJ2-7	NA	TGTGCCAGCACCACGGGGCGGGGCCCCTACGAGCAGTACTTC	CASTTGRGPYEQYF
NA	TRBV7-2	TRBJ1-1	NA	TGTGCCAGCAGCTTACAGGGTAATGCAGCTTTCTTT	CASSLQGNAAFF
NA	TRBV24-1	TRBJ2-2	TRBD1	TGTGCCACCAGTGGTACAGGGGGTGAGAAGGTCGCCGGGGAGCTGTTTTTT	CATSGTGGEKVAGELFF
NA	TRBV14	TRBJ2-1	TRBD2	TGTGCCAGCAGCCAAGTTCCGGGACTAGCGGGGAGCTCCTACAATGAGCAGTTCTTC	CASSQVPGLAGSSYNEQFF
NA	TRBV2	TRBJ2-7	TRBD1	TGTGCCAGCAGTAATCCCACAGGGGGCGCCTCCTACGAGCAGTACTTC	CASSNPTGGASYEQYF
NA	TRBV24-1	TRBJ2-1	TRBD1	TGTGCCACCAGTGAGGGGACAGGGGGCCCTTTGGATGAGCAGTTCTTC	CATSEGTGGPLDEQFF
NA	TRBV6-6	TRBJ1-2	NA	TGTGCCAGCAGTTACTACGGGGATGCTAACTATGGCTACACCTTC	CASSYYGDANYGYTF
NA	TRBV5-1	TRBJ2-5	TRBD1	TGCGCCAGCAGCCATGACAGGGGGCTCTCCGAGACCCAGTACTTC	CASSHDRGLSETQYF
once	TRBV6-1	TRBJ1-1	TRBD1	TGTGCCAGCAGTGAATGGGACAGGGGGTTGAGGACTGAAGCTTTCTTT	CASSEWDRGLRTEAFF
once	TRBV3-1/TRBV3-2	TRBJ1-3	NA	TGTGCCAGCAGCCCCGGGACAACTGGAAACACCATATATTTT	CASSPGTTGNTIYF
NA	TRBV10-1	TRBJ2-1	NA	TGCGCCAGCAGTGATGAGGTGGTGGGGGGATACAATGAGCAGTTCTTC	CASSDEVVGGYNEQFF
once	TRBV6-5	TRBJ2-5	TRBD1	TGTGCCAGCAGTTACTTGACAGGGCAAGAGACCCAGTACTTC	CASSYLTGQETQYF
NA	TRBV7-8	TRBJ2-3	NA	TGTGCCAGCAGCTTATGGCAGGGAGGTGATACGCAGTATTTT	CASSLWQGGDTQYF
NA	TRBV6-4	TRBJ2-7	NA	TGTGCCAGCAGGTGCAGGGTCTACGAGCAGTACTTC	CASRCRVYEQYF
NA	TRBV7-9	TRBJ1-5	NA	TGTGCCAGCAGCTTGGAGTTCAATCAGCCCCAGCATTTT	CASSLEFNQPQHF
NA	TRBV10-3	TRBJ1-4	TRBD1	TGTGCCATCAGTGAGCCCGGGACAGCTAATGAAAAACTGTTTTTT	CAISEPGTANEKLFF
NA	TRBV7-7	TRBJ2-3	TRBD2	TGTGCCAGCAGCTTAAGCGGGGGGACAGATACGCAGTATTTT	CASSLSGGTDTQYF
NA	TRBV24-1	TRBJ2-7	NA	TGTGCCACCAGTGATGGCCCAGGGTCGGGTTCCTACGAGCAGTACTTC	CATSDGPGSGSYEQYF
NA	TRBV18	TRBJ2-6	TRBD2	TGTGCCAGCTCACCGGGACTAGCGGGGGGCCCGAGCTCTGGGGCCAACGTCCTGACTTTC	CASSPGLAGGPSSGANVLTF
NA	TRBV5-1	TRBJ1-6	TRBD1	TGCGCCAGCAGCCCATACGCGCCAGGGGGGAATTCACCCCTCCACTTT	CASSPYAPGGNSPLHF
once	TRBV19	TRBJ1-1	NA	TGTGCCAGTAGTGTGGGGCAGGGCTTCTCTGAAGCTTTCTTT	CASSVGQGFSEAFF
NA	TRBV24-1	TRBJ1-1	NA	TGTGCCACCAGTGATTTGGACAGTCCTGAAGCTTTCTTT	CATSDLDSPEAFF
NA	TRBV18	TRBJ2-1	NA	TGTGCCAGCTCACCCAGGGTCGAAACCAATGAGCAGTTCTTC	CASSPRVETNEQFF
NA	TRBV19	TRBJ1-6	NA	TGTGCCAGCAGGGAAAAGGATTCACCCCTCCACTTT	CASREKDSPLHF
NA	TRBV28	TRBJ2-5	TRBD1	TGTGCCAGCAGTGGCACTTCTCTCTCGGGACAGGGGACCCTGTACCAAGAGACCCAGTACTTC	CASSGTSLSGQGTLYQETQYF
NA	TRBV2	TRBJ1-2	NA	TGTGCCAGCAGTGAAAAGACACCTACCTATGGCTACACCTTC	CASSEKTPTYGYTF
NA	TRBV24-1	TRBJ1-1	NA	TGTGCCACCAGTGATTTCAGGAACACTGAAGCTTTCTTT	CATSDFRNTEAFF
NA	TRBV27	TRBJ2-7	NA	TGTGCCAGCAGCAGGGGACAACTTTTCGAGCAGTACTTC	CASSRGQLFEQYF
once	TRBV4-1	TRBJ1-3	NA	TGCGCCAGCAGCCAAGCCCCGGGGACTGGAAACACCATATATTTT	CASSQAPGTGNTIYF
many	TRBV24-1	TRBJ2-7	NA	TGTGCCACCAGTGACAAATCCGAGCAGTACTTC	CATSDKSEQYF
NA	TRBV2	TRBJ1-4	NA	TGTGCCAGCGGCTACAGGGAGGGAGAAAAACTGTTTTTT	CASGYREGEKLFF
NA	TRBV2	TRBJ2-1	NA	TGTGCCAGCAGACTATACAATGAGCAGTTCTTC	CASRLYNEQFF
NA	TRBV18	TRBJ1-2	NA	TGTGCCAGCTCACCTTCGGGAGGGGTGAACTATGGCTACACCTTC	CASSPSGGVNYGYTF
NA	TRBV11-2	TRBJ1-2	TRBD1	TGTGCCAGCAGGGATGACAGGGCTCACGGCTACACCTTC	CASRDDRAHGYTF
NA	TRBV2	TRBJ2-7	NA	TGTGCCAGCAGCCAACAGTTCCTCTCCTACGAGCAGTACTTC	CASSQQFLSYEQYF